This entry features one T cell receptor beta chain sequence. The antigen remains undetermined. Trimming pared 4 bases from V and 0 bases from J, leaving 7 bases between. Germline CDR1 reads LNHDA; CDR2 reads SQIVND (reference sequence). This CDR3 spans 13 amino acids. The data were produced by immunoSEQ multiplex PCR, yet TCRdb's version contains in-frame clones alone and is incomplete. This sample has 4,000 to 6,000 clones, with 85% to 90% found just once. The record originates from a study of STAT5B mutations in CD4+ large granular lymphocyte leukemia. Study context: Cryopreserved patient cells were CD8-depleted, then anti-CD4 bead selected.

General observations from the study: Without putative leukemic clones, patient CD4-sorted repertoires remained more clonal than healthy CD4+ repertoires. Top patient clones used TRBV06 genes more often: 8/27 versus 2/35 in controls. The clonality comparison with controls used just five or six CD4-sorted patient samples.

The specimen was PBMCs. This TCR came from a man between 40 and 49 years old with CD4+ T-cell large granular lymphocyte leukemia. V gene TRBV19 combines with J gene TRBJ2-7, with D hard to call. The CDR3 DNA follows: TGTGCCAGTAGTAGCGGATTCTCCTACGAGCAGTACTTC. Protein sequence: CASSSGFSYEQYF.